This entry features one T cell receptor (beta chain) sequence. The data were taken from a study of blood T cell repertoires in COVID-19. Study context: Specimens from acute and convalescent COVID-19 originated in the United States, Italy and Spain. PBMCs, B-cell-depleted T cells, or T cells provided the cDNA or gDNA that made up the material.

Under the authors' procedure: Nucleated cell number was recorded as an estimate derived from reference gene primer amplification. Libraries were prepared by immunoSEQ multiplex PCR; TCRdb keeps only in-frame clonotypes and omits some of them. The D gene and trimming were derived from the DNA, and the V and J assignments and clone size from that table. The sample consists of just over 95,000 clones, 80% to 90% of them appearing once. V lost 4 bases to trimming and J lost 3 bases; unmatched junction nucleotides: 6. This CDR3 spans 15 amino acids. Per the germline V gene, CDR1 is MNHEY and CDR2 is SVGAGI.

The sequence was collected from a human donor in a cohort sampled during active COVID-19. The sequencing input was peripheral blood. This chain connects TRBV6-5 to TRBJ2-7, with TRBD1 identical over 10 bases. CDR3 DNA: TGTGCCAGCAGTTCCTGGACAGGGGGAGTCTACGAGCAGTACTTC. It translates to CASSSWTGGVYEQYF.